The 28 T cell receptor beta chains below all came from one sample that was sequenced in a study of T cell clonotyping in hematopoietic cell transplantation. Measured with immunoSEQ multiplex PCR; TCRdb has only the in-frame clones, and not every one. The table lists thousands of clones, roughly two thirds of them singletons. The sample in question was PBMCs, obtained 100 days after allogeneic stem cell transplant. The source of these receptors is a female patient aged 50-60 years who had an allogeneic stem cell transplant, so the T cells may come from the graft donor. Some clones in this sample may be carry-over from other donors' samples.

The chain joins TRBV27 to TRBJ2-7; D is undetermined. The CDR3 runs to 14 residues. Germline V CDR1 and CDR2: MNHEY, SMNVEV (reference sequence). V was clipped by 6 bases and J by 0 bases, with 12 bases between them. CDR3 sequence: CASRRRFSSYEQYF. DNA for the CDR3: TGTGCCAGCAGGCGACGTTTTAGCTCCTACGAGCAGTACTTC.

CDR3 coding DNA: TGTGCCTGGTCGAGCGGGAGGGCCGAGGCCGGGGAGCTGTTTTTT. This translates into CAWSSGRAEAGELFF. The rearrangement links TRBV30 to TRBJ2-2; 10 bases are shared with TRBD2. The CDR3 is made up of 15 amino acids. The germline CDR1 and CDR2 sequences are GTSNPN and SVGIG (reference sequence). V lost 5 bases, J lost 6 bases, and 9 bases stayed unmatched.

The chain recombines TRBV6-5 with TRBJ2-5; the D gene is possibly TRBD2 (6 bases). Judging by the DNA end, TRBJ2-7 fits better; the J call may be wrong. Germline CDR1 MNHEY, CDR2 SVGAGI. The CDR3 has 14 amino acids. In DNA, the CDR3 is TGTGCCAGCAGTTACGTGGGAGGTAACTACGAGCAGTACTTC. It specifies CASSYVGGNYEQYF.

The chain employs TRBV28 and TRBJ1-5; D gene ambiguous. The CDR3 extends over 10 amino acids. Germline CDR1 and CDR2: MDHEN and SYDVKM. Trimming left V 8 bases short and J 5 bases short, with 4 bases between. The CDR3 here is CASGDQPQHF. For the CDR3, the DNA is TGTGCCAGCGGGGATCAGCCCCAGCATTTT.

V gene TRBV7-3 combines with J gene TRBJ2-1; D is perhaps TRBD2 (6 bases). Germline assignment: CDR1 SGHTA and CDR2 FQGTGA. The CDR3 sequence is 15 residues long. V lost 2 bases and J lost 3, with 11 bases in between. The CDR3: CASSLRLVGYNEQFF. The CDR3 region has the DNA TGTGCCAGCAGCTTACGACTAGTGGGCTACAATGAGCAGTTCTTC.

The chain recombines TRBV7-2 with TRBJ2-5; 9 positions match TRBD1. Trimming took 1 base from V and 4 from J; bases not matched to a gene: 4. CDR1 is SGHTA, CDR2 FQGNSA, per germline. The CDR3 contains 15 residues. In DNA, the CDR3 is TGTGCCAGCAGCTTAGGGGGACAGGGCGGAGAGACCCAGTACTTC. This gives the protein CASSLGGQGGETQYF.

A single count supports this clone. This rearrangement joins TRBV5-1 to TRBJ2-7; D is possibly TRBD2 (5 bases). CDR3 size: 13 residues. V was shortened by 0 bases and J by 4 bases, with 8 bases between the two germline ends. Germline CDR1 is SGHRS and CDR2 is YFSETQ. The CDR3 spells CASSLDPGYEQYF. The CDR3 nucleotides read TGCGCCAGCAGCTTGGACCCGGGGTACGAGCAGTACTTC.

The chain couples TRBV30 to TRBJ1-6, with TRBD1 matching over 8 bases. CDR1 is GTSNPN, CDR2 SVGIG, per germline (reference sequence). This CDR3 has 14 amino acids. Trimming at V came to 0 bases and at J to 7 bases, leaving 2 bases not matched to a gene. CDR3 DNA: TGTGCCTGGAGTGTCGGACAGGGAAATTCACCCCTCCACTTT. Encoded protein: CAWSVGQGNSPLHF. The complete variable domain, with remaining parts taken from reference TRBV30 and TRBJ1-6, reads SQTIHQWPATLVQPVGSPLSLECTVEGTSNPNLYWYRQAAGRGLQLLFYSVGIGQISSEVPQNLSASRPQDRQFILSSKKLLLSDSGFYLCAWSVGQGNSPLHFGNGTRLTVT.

By share, this clone ranks as medium-sized. Given a much more abundant clone one base away, this may be a read error. At the DNA level, this CDR3 is encoded by other sequences in the same sample as well. This rearrangement joins TRBV27 to TRBJ2-3; 10 bases align to TRBD2. The ends lost 4 bases at V and 1 base at J; junction bases unmatched: 5. The CDR3 spans 16 residues. Germline CDR1 is MNHEY and CDR2 is SMNVEV (reference sequence). CDR3 sequence (DNA): TGTGCCAGCAGTTCCCGTCTAGCGGGAGGCACAGATACGCAGTATTTT. Translating gives CASSSRLAGGTDTQYF.

The chain is built from TRBV7-3 and TRBJ2-6; D is tentatively TRBD1 or TRBD2 (5 bases each). The CDR3 has 15 amino acids. Per germline, CDR1 SGHTA and CDR2 FQGTGA. The V end lost 2 bases, the J end lost 1 base, and 6 bases lay between the germline ends. Written as DNA, the CDR3 is TGTGCCAGCAGCTTAGAGGGGTCTGGGGCCAACGTCCTGACTTTC. The encoded protein is CASSLEGSGANVLTF. Using reference TRBV7-3 and TRBJ2-6 for the parts outside the CDR3, the full variable domain is GAGVSQTPSNKVTEKGKYVELRCDPISGHTALYWYRQSLGQGPEFLIYFQGTGAADDSGLPNDRFFAVRPEGSVSTLKIQRTERGDSAVYLCASSLEGSGANVLTFGAGSRLTVL.

This clone has more than one count but fewer than ten. The chain recombines TRBV5-1 with TRBJ2-7; D is possibly TRBD2 (6 bases). Trimming pared 1 base from V and 3 bases from J, leaving 17 bases between. The CDR3 has 16 residues. In germline, CDR1 is SGHRS, CDR2 YFSETQ. CDR3: CASSLQEGGDHYEQYF. The DNA for the CDR3 is TGCGCCAGCAGCTTGCAGGAGGGTGGGGATCACTACGAGCAGTACTTC.

This clone has a handful of counts. The J gene is TRBJ1-5, the V gene TRBV6-1; D gene ambiguous. V lost 8 bases and J lost 5, with 16 bases in between. Germline loops: CDR1 MNHNS, CDR2 SASEGT. The CDR3 is 14 residues long. Here the CDR3 reads CASEAGFPHQPQHF. The CDR3 DNA follows: TGTGCCAGCGAGGCAGGCTTTCCCCATCAGCCCCAGCATTTT.

The rearrangement joins TRBV30 to TRBJ1-5; no definite D call. Germline V gives CDR1 GTSNPN, CDR2 SVGIG (reference sequence). CDR3 size: 13 residues. V lost 0 bases and J lost 1, with 4 bases in between. The CDR3 here is CAWSVKSNQPQHF. Here the CDR3 DNA reads TGTGCCTGGAGTGTAAAGAGCAATCAGCCCCAGCATTTT.

This sequence joins TRBV2 and TRBJ2-1; tentatively, D is TRBD2 (6 bases). Germline V gene sequence: CDR1 SNHLY, CDR2 FYNNEI. Trimming left V 9 bases short and J 6 bases short, with 18 bases between. The CDR3 sequence is 14 residues long. For the CDR3, the DNA is TGTGCCAGTCACCTAGCGTCCCCCATCAATGAGCAGTTCTTC. Protein sequence: CASHLASPINEQFF.

The V and J genes are TRBV27 and TRBJ2-2, with D unclear. The CDR3 totals 14 residues. The germline CDR1 and CDR2 sequences are MNHEY and SMNVEV (reference sequence). V lost 3 bases and J lost 6, with 11 bases in between. In DNA form, the CDR3 reads TGTGCCAGCAGTTTTTTACCCGGACCCGGGGAGCTGTTTTTT. Translating gives CASSFLPGPGELFF.

The rearrangement links TRBV29-1 to TRBJ1-2; TRBD1 might be the D (5 bases). The germline V gene encodes CDR1 SQVTM and CDR2 ANQGSEA. The CDR3 runs to 11 residues. The V gene lost 6 bases and the J gene lost 6 bases, with 11 bases spanning the gap. CDR3 in amino acids: CSVDKGDGYTF. The CDR3 DNA follows: TGCAGCGTGGACAAGGGCGATGGCTACACCTTC. Looking up the rest from reference TRBV29-1 and TRBJ1-2 gives the full variable domain: SAVISQKPSRDICQRGTSLTIQCQVDSQVTMMFWYRQQPGQSLTLIATANQGSEATYESGFVIDKFPISRPNLTFSTLTVSNMSPEDSSIYLCSVDKGDGYTFGSGTRLTVV.

V and J are TRBV9 and TRBJ1-1; possible D gene TRBD1, 5 bases. Germline CDR1 and CDR2: SGDLS and YYNGEE. V lost 1 base and J lost 11, with 12 bases in between. The length of the CDR3 is 12 residues. The CDR3 loop is CASSVSGEVAFF. CDR3 nucleotide sequence: TGTGCCAGCAGCGTATCGGGGGAGGTGGCTTTCTTT.

This clone was seen more than once but under ten times. This chain links TRBV18 with TRBJ2-5; TRBD2 matches 11 bases. The CDR3 contains 16 residues. The V segment lost 3 bases and the J segment 6 bases; nucleotides outside the gene matches: 9. CDR1 and CDR2 (germline): KGHSH, LQKENI. CDR3 DNA sequence: TGTGCCAGCTCACCCGGACTAGCGGGTACAGATAAGACCCAGTACTTC. This encodes CASSPGLAGTDKTQYF.

V usage is TRBV6-1 and J usage is TRBJ2-2; D not certain. V was cut by 5 bases and J by 7 bases, with 11 bases left in between. The CDR3 is 13 amino acids. Germline V gene sequence: CDR1 MNHNS, CDR2 SASEGT. The CDR3 DNA reads as TGTGCCAGCAGTCCATACCCCCGCGGGGAGCTGTTTTTT. Translating gives CASSPYPRGELFF.

This clone turned up a few times. The genes are TRBV10-3 and TRBJ2-7, with 7 bases matching TRBD2. Trimming removed 10 bases from V and 0 bases from J; junction bases left unmatched: 9. Germline V CDR1 and CDR2: ENHRY, SYGVKD. The CDR3 has 14 residues. The CDR3 nucleotides are TGTGCCACCATGCTAGCGGAAAACTCCTACGAGCAGTACTTC. Translating gives CATMLAENSYEQYF.

The chain couples TRBV5-6 to TRBJ2-3, with no clear D. The CDR3 sequence is 12 residues long. Germline loops: CDR1 SGHDT, CDR2 YYEEEE. V was shortened by 2 bases and J by 2 bases, with 3 bases between the two germline ends. CDR3 sequence (DNA): TGTGCCAGCAGCTTAGACACAGATACGCAGTATTTT. Translation gives CASSLDTDTQYF.

This chain uses TRBV5-6 with TRBJ2-5; D possibly corresponds to TRBD1 (6 bases). Germline CDR1 and CDR2: SGHDT and YYEEEE. This CDR3 comprises 14 residues. V was clipped by 5 bases and J by 1 base, with 12 bases between them. The CDR3 loop is CASSRDRSQETQYF. DNA of the CDR3: TGTGCCAGCAGTAGAGACAGGAGCCAAGAGACCCAGTACTTC.

Comments on this clone: Other DNA sequences in this specimen translate into the identical CDR3. CDR3: CASRGDGSNQPQHF. CDR3 nucleotides: TGCGCCAGCAGGGGCGACGGAAGCAATCAGCCCCAGCATTTT. This chain connects TRBV5-1 to TRBJ1-5; D remains ambiguous. The CDR3 sequence is 14 residues long. Deletions cut 5 bases from V and 1 base from J, with 10 bases between. The germline V gene has CDR1 SGHRS and CDR2 YFSETQ. The whole variable domain, remainder taken from reference TRBV5-1 and TRBJ1-5, is KAGVTQTPRYLIKTRGQQVTLSCSPISGHRSVSWYQQTPGQGLQFLFEYFSETQRNKGNFPGRFSGRQFSNSRSEMNVSTLELGDSALYLCASRGDGSNQPQHFGDGTRLSIL.

As regards this clone: This likely reflects a read error, since a far larger clone is one base away. This rearrangement joins TRBV6-5 to TRBJ1-5, with 8 positions matching TRBD1. Trimming cost V 5 bases and J 7 bases; bases outside gene matches: 7. The CDR3 spans 14 residues. Germline V gene sequence: CDR1 MNHEY, CDR2 SVGAGI. The CDR3 DNA follows: TGTGCCAGCAGTCCGGGACAGGTGTACCAGCCCCAGCATTTT. This codes for CASSPGQVYQPQHF.

This clone was counted only a few times. The rearrangement uses TRBV7-9 and TRBJ1-5; 9 bases line up with TRBD1. The trim removed 1 base at V and 6 bases at J, leaving 4 bases unmatched. The germline V gene has CDR1 SEHNR and CDR2 FQNEAQ (reference sequence). This CDR3 is built from 15 residues. Here the CDR3 DNA reads TGTGCCAGCAGCTTAGGGACAGGGGTATTTCAGCCCCAGCATTTT. Amino acids: CASSLGTGVFQPQHF.

This chain uses TRBV5-5 with TRBJ1-5; D not certain. V lost 4 bases to trimming and J lost 9 bases, with 8 bases between them. Germline lookup yields CDR1 SGHKS and CDR2 YYEKEE (reference sequence). The CDR3 is made up of 11 amino acids. In nucleotides, the CDR3 is TGTGCCAGCAGCCCCACGGGGCCCCAGCATTTT. Its protein is CASSPTGPQHF.

This clone occurred once. The rearrangement links TRBV11-2 to TRBJ2-7, with TRBD2 identical over 9 bases. The V gene's germline CDR1 is SGHAT and CDR2 FQNNGV. Losses at the gene ends were 5 bases for V and 6 bases for J; bases not matched to a gene: 11. CDR3 length: 15 amino acids. The CDR3 DNA follows: TGTGCCAGCAGCCCAACGCGGGGGGGGATGGGCGAGCAGTACTTC. Translation gives CASSPTRGGMGEQYF.

V usage is TRBV30 and J usage is TRBJ2-3; D is possibly TRBD1 (5 bases). Trimming removed 0 bases at V and 0 bases at J, with 13 bases between. This CDR3 is 16 amino acids long. Germline assignment: CDR1 GTSNPN and CDR2 SVGIG (reference sequence). Here the CDR3 reads CAWSVGQALSTDTQYF. DNA for the CDR3: TGTGCCTGGAGTGTGGGGCAGGCCCTTAGCACAGATACGCAGTATTTT.